A single sample gave rise to the 15 T cell receptor beta chains below, sequenced in a study of identical twins. TCRdb itself ran the 5' RACE reads through MiXCR, one entry per CDR3 protein. The repertoire holds about 210,000 distinct CDR3 sequences, with less than 10% as singletons. The specimen sequenced was memory (CD45RO+) T cells sorted from blood. The receptors here all came from a woman aged 18-30 years in good health.

This clonotype has ten or more counts. This chain links TRBV27 with TRBJ2-2; D is possibly TRBD1 (6 bases). Germline V gene sequence: CDR1 MNHEY, CDR2 SMNVEV (reference sequence). Trimming took 5 bases from V and 6 from J, leaving 16 bases between them. The CDR3 runs to 15 residues. The chain's CDR3 is CASSLQGIAAGELFF. As DNA, the CDR3 is TGTGCCAGCAGTCTACAGGGAATTGCTGCCGGGGAGCTGTTTTTT.

This clonotype came up a few times. The chain carries TRBV6-1 and TRBJ1-2; D gene uncertain. The CDR3 covers 13 residues. V shed 6 bases and J shed 5 bases, with 13 bases lying between them. The germline CDR1 and CDR2 sequences are MNHNS and SASEGT. This chain's CDR3 is CASRGRTDYGYTF. CDR3 bases: TGTGCCAGCAGGGGCCGGACGGATTATGGCTACACCTTC.

This clonotype was picked up a small number of times. The V gene is TRBV5-1, the J gene TRBJ2-1, with TRBD2 identical over 13 bases. The trim removed 0 bases at V and 0 bases at J, leaving 3 bases unmatched. The CDR3 spans 18 residues. The germline gives CDR1 SGHRS, CDR2 YFSETQ. In DNA, the CDR3 is TGCGCCAGCAGCTTGGGACTAGCGGGGGGAGGCTCCTACAATGAGCAGTTCTTC. It yields the protein CASSLGLAGGGSYNEQFF.

This clonotype appeared a few times. The V and J genes are TRBV12-3 or TRBV12-4 and TRBJ2-3; D not certain. This CDR3 region has 14 residues. V shed 3 bases and J shed 2 bases, with 9 bases lying between them. The CDR3: CASSLAQHTDTQYF. The CDR3 bases are TGTGCCAGCAGTTTGGCGCAACACACAGATACGCAGTATTTT.

This clonotype was counted between two and nine times. The genes are TRBV29-1 and TRBJ2-7; tentatively, D is TRBD1 (6 bases). Between the trimmed V and J ends, which lost 0 bases and 2 bases, there was a span of 14 bases. Per germline, CDR1 SQVTM and CDR2 ANQGSEA. The CDR3 extends over 15 amino acids. The CDR3 reads CSVEDPTGPAYEQYF. The CDR3 DNA sequence: TGCAGCGTTGAAGATCCGACAGGACCGGCCTACGAGCAGTACTTC.

About this clonotype itself: This may come from a read error, since a much larger clone is one base off. The chain links TRBV20-1 to TRBJ2-3; D gene unclear. The CDR3 covers 12 residues. CDR1 and CDR2 from the germline V gene are DFQATT and SNEGSKA (reference sequence). CDR3 coding DNA: TGCAGTGCTACACAGACGGTAGATACGCAGTGTTTT. Amino acids: CSATQTVDTQCF.

This clonotype was observed a handful of times. The gene calls are TRBV11-2 and TRBJ2-2, with TRBD1 matching 12 bases. Germline CDR1 SGHAT, CDR2 FQNNGV. V dropped 5 bases and J dropped 6; count of bases not matched to a gene: 7. The CDR3 sequence is 16 residues long. The CDR3: CASSITGQGAAGELFF. The CDR3 nucleotides read TGTGCCAGCAGCATCACGGGACAGGGGGCGGCCGGGGAGCTGTTTTTT.

The chain uses TRBV20-1 and TRBJ2-2; D is perhaps TRBD1 (6 bases). Germline loops: CDR1 DFQATT, CDR2 SNEGSKA (reference sequence). V shed 3 bases and J shed 6 bases, with 11 bases lying between them. The CDR3 consists of 13 residues. CDR3 amino acids: CSARAQGPGELFF. The CDR3 DNA follows: TGCAGTGCTAGGGCACAGGGACCCGGGGAGCTGTTTTTT.

A note on this clonotype: A clone one base away is much larger, so this may be a read error. The rearrangement joins TRBV10-2 to TRBJ2-1; 12 bases agree with TRBD2. CDR1 is WSHSY and CDR2 is SAAADI in the germline V gene. This CDR3 region has 16 residues. The CDR3 region has the DNA TGCGTCAGCAGGGAACTAGCGGGAGGACGGTACAATGAGCAGTTCTTC. This codes for CVSRELAGGRYNEQFF.

This clonotype was detected only a few times. This sequence joins TRBV27 and TRBJ2-2, with no clear D. The V end was cut by 5 bases, the J end by 8 bases, with 24 bases between. The CDR3 is 17 amino acids. Germline assignment: CDR1 MNHEY and CDR2 SMNVEV (reference sequence). CDR3 region: CASSPLTGTSAEGELFF. Written as DNA, the CDR3 is TGTGCCAGCAGTCCCCTAACTGGTACTTCTGCTGAAGGGGAGCTGTTTTTT.

The chain is built from TRBV12-3 or TRBV12-4 and TRBJ1-5; possibly TRBD1 for D (5 bases). The CDR3 consists of 17 residues. The germline V and J ends were trimmed by 0 bases and 0 bases, with 12 bases remaining between them. This CDR3 is CASSLALGRNSNQPQHF. The CDR3 DNA reads TGTGCCAGCAGTTTAGCGCTGGGACGCAATAGCAATCAGCCCCAGCATTTT.

The rearrangement joins TRBV4-1 to TRBJ1-5; perhaps TRBD1 as D (6 bases). The CDR3 sequence is 18 residues long. CDR1 MGHRA and CDR2 YSYEKL come from the germline V gene. V was trimmed by 0 bases and J by 0 bases, leaving 15 bases between them. The CDR3 coding sequence is TGCGCCAGCAGCCAAGAACCAGGGGTCCTCGATAGCAATCAGCCCCAGCATTTT. Translating gives CASSQEPGVLDSNQPQHF.

This clonotype came up many times. The rearrangement joins TRBV5-1 to TRBJ2-7; D is uncertain. The CDR3 is 12 amino acids. Germline loops: CDR1 SGHRS, CDR2 YFSETQ. Trimming shortened V by 5 bases and J by 1 base, and 7 bases separated the two germline ends. The CDR3 DNA reads as TGCGCCAGCAGGCTGAGTTCCTACGAGCAGTACTTC. It is translated as CASRLSSYEQYF.

The CDR3 reads CASSLGQGGDNEQFF. The DNA of the CDR3 is TGCGCCAGCAGCCTAGGACAGGGGGGGGACAATGAGCAGTTCTTC. The chain has TRBV4-1 and TRBJ2-1; 10 bases line up with TRBD1. There are 15 residues in the CDR3. Germline CDR1 is MGHRA and CDR2 is YSYEKL. The ends lost 4 bases at V and 5 bases at J; junction bases unmatched: 5.

This clonotype has just a few counts. The chain is built from TRBV20-1 and TRBJ2-1, with 12 bases lining up with TRBD2. The CDR3 runs 15 residues. V shed 5 bases, J shed 4 bases, and the junction held 6 bases outside the gene matches. Germline loops: CDR1 DFQATT, CDR2 SNEGSKA (reference sequence). DNA of the CDR3: TGCAGTGCTCGACTAGCGGGAGTGGTATACAATGAGCAGTTCTTC. This sequence encodes CSARLAGVVYNEQFF.